This TCR beta chain was sequenced for a study of response to subunit inactivated influenza vaccine. Deletions cut 2 bases from V and 2 bases from J, with 7 bases between. Per the germline V gene, CDR1 is SGHTA and CDR2 is FQGNSA. This CDR3 has 14 residues. TCRdb used MiXCR to reprocess the RT-PCR reads, holding one entry per CDR3 protein. The sample yields a few hundred thousand distinct CDR3 sequences, 21% seen once. Comments on this clonotype: Its antigen is unknown.

Study-level results: Authors suggested each seasonal flu vaccination may recruit only limited numbers of new T cells.

The clonotype was recovered from a man between 50 and 75 years old who received an inactivated influenza vaccine. The sample was PBMCs from blood, taken approximately 20 months after vaccination. The rearrangement joins TRBV7-2 to TRBJ1-3; D ambiguous. The CDR3 nucleotides are TGTGCCAGCAGCTTAATGGGAACTGGAAACACCATATATTTT. Amino acid sequence: CASSLMGTGNTIYF.